Presented here are 22 T cell receptor beta chains from one specimen sequenced in a study of shared clonotypes between healthy human individuals. Sequenced by immunoSEQ multiplex PCR; TCRdb stores in-frame clones only, minus some. The sample has 1,500,000 or so clones; around 97% are singletons. The specimen sequenced was naive CD4+ T cells sorted from blood. Subset here: CD45RA+ positively selected. These receptors came from a man younger than 40 in good health.

This rearrangement joins TRBV18 to TRBJ2-6; TRBD1 or TRBD2 may be the D gene (6 bases each). This CDR3 has 20 amino acids. V gave up 4 bases and J gave up 0 bases, with 22 bases separating them. Looked up from germline, CDR1 is KGHSH and CDR2 is LQKENI. The CDR3 here is CASSQQGGFRSGSGANVLTF. The CDR3 DNA is TGTGCCAGCTCACAACAAGGGGGGTTCAGATCAGGCTCTGGGGCCAACGTCCTGACTTTC. The variable domain in full, with the rest retrieved from reference TRBV18 and TRBJ2-6, is NAGVMQNPRHLVRRRGQEARLRCSPMKGHSHVYWYRQLPEEGLKFMVYLQKENIIDESGMPKERFSAEFPKEGPSILRIQQVVRGDSAAYFCASSQQGGFRSGSGANVLTFGAGSRLTVL.

This clone was detected only once. The chain recombines TRBV21-1 with TRBJ2-7; whether TRBD2, the table's D call, matches the DNA was not checked. TRBV21-1 has pseudogene status. The CDR3 sequence is 9 residues long. DNA of the CDR3: TGTGCCACCTCGTACGAGCAGTACTTC. Translation gives CATSYEQYF.

This clone was detected only once. This rearrangement joins TRBV28 to TRBJ2-4, with 7 positions matching TRBD1. V lost 6 bases, J lost 3 bases, and 8 bases stayed unmatched. This CDR3 has 15 residues. In germline, CDR1 is MDHEN, CDR2 SYDVKM. DNA for the CDR3: TGTGCCAGCAGCGAGACAGGGCCGGTCAAAAACATTCAGTACTTC. Translating it yields CASSETGPVKNIQYF.

The chain links TRBV4-2 to TRBJ1-5; 7 bases agree with TRBD1. V was pared by 0 bases and J by 6 bases, with 11 bases of the junction left unmatched. The germline CDR1 and CDR2 sequences are LGHNA and YNFKEQ. The CDR3 contains 17 residues. The chain's CDR3 is CASSQEARGGAGQPQHF. The CDR3 DNA reads as TGTGCCAGCAGCCAAGAAGCCAGGGGGGGGGCCGGTCAGCCCCAGCATTTT.

The genes are TRBV6-1 and TRBJ2-5, with TRBD2 matching over 11 bases. From germline, CDR1 is MNHNS and CDR2 SASEGT. The CDR3 length is 15 residues. Trimming took 6 bases from V and 0 from J; bases not matched to a gene: 3. The CDR3 DNA is TGTGCCAGCAGAAGACTAGCGGGAAACCAAGAGACCCAGTACTTC. As protein: CASRRLAGNQETQYF.

This clone was observed once. This specimen includes other DNA sequences encoding the same CDR3. V and J are TRBV6-5 and TRBJ2-7, with a tentative D call TRBD1 (5 bases). This CDR3 is 14 amino acids long. V lost 0 bases and J 1 base, leaving 7 bases between the germline ends. The germline gives CDR1 MNHEY, CDR2 SVGAGI. Written as DNA, the CDR3 is TGTGCCAGCAGTTACTCCCGACAGTCCTACGAGCAGTACTTC. Translating it yields CASSYSRQSYEQYF.

This chain connects TRBV6-4 to TRBJ2-2; D is possibly TRBD2 (6 bases). Trimming removed 2 bases from V and 0 bases from J, with 16 bases in between. CDR1 and CDR2 (germline): MRHNA, SNTAGT. The CDR3 consists of 18 residues. CDR3 nucleotides: TGTGCCAGCAGTGACCGGCCTTTAGCGGTCACGAACACCGGGGAGCTGTTTTTT. Protein sequence: CASSDRPLAVTNTGELFF.

This clone turned up a few times. The chain links TRBV9 to TRBJ2-3; 7 bases fit TRBD2. Germline values: CDR1 SGDLS, CDR2 YYNGEE. The CDR3 runs 14 residues. Trimming took 0 bases from V and 11 from J; bases not matched to a gene: 9. CDR3 residues: CASSVDLGTGGQYF. The DNA for the CDR3 is TGTGCCAGCAGCGTAGACTTGGGCACGGGGGGGCAGTATTTT.

CDR3 sequence reads: CASSFHPPISGANVLTF. The CDR3 nucleotides are TGTGCCAGCAGCTTCCACCCCCCGATATCTGGGGCCAACGTCCTGACTTTC. The chain couples TRBV7-9 to TRBJ2-6; D unresolved. Germline lookup yields CDR1 SEHNR and CDR2 FQNEAQ (reference sequence). The CDR3 runs to 17 residues. Trimming left V 3 bases short and J 1 base short, with 13 bases between.

Comment on this clone: Different DNA sequences within this sample yield the same CDR3. The CDR3 is CASSSLSGYEQYF. The CDR3 region has the DNA TGTGCCAGCAGTTCGTTGAGCGGCTACGAGCAGTACTTC. This chain joins TRBV28 and TRBJ2-7; possibly TRBD2 for D (5 bases). Trimming shortened V by 4 bases and J by 3 bases, and 10 bases separated the two germline ends. CDR3 length equals 13 residues. The V gene's germline CDR1 is MDHEN and CDR2 SYDVKM.

The chain links TRBV27 to TRBJ2-3; 9 nucleotides match TRBD1. The CDR3 totals 13 residues. Trimming at V came to 10 bases and at J to 1 base, leaving 3 bases not matched to a gene. CDR1 and CDR2 (germline): MNHEY, SMNVEV (reference sequence). CDR3 residues: CATRQGGTDTQYF. CDR3 in DNA: TGTGCCACCAGACAGGGGGGCACAGATACGCAGTATTTT.

The V and J genes are TRBV5-4 and TRBJ1-3; D is ambiguous. CDR1 and CDR2 from the germline V gene are SGHNT and YYREEE (reference sequence). Trimming took off 1 base at V and 2 bases at J, with 13 bases between the two ends. There are 16 residues in the CDR3. This CDR3 reads CASSLSGSVTGNTIYF. In DNA form, the CDR3 reads TGTGCCAGCAGCTTGTCCGGCAGTGTGACTGGAAACACCATATATTTT.

This chain joins TRBV30 and TRBJ1-5; D may be TRBD1 (6 bases). The CDR3 contains 16 residues. Trimming stripped 4 bases from V and 2 bases from J, with 18 bases between. Germline V CDR1 and CDR2: GTSNPN, SVGIG (reference sequence). The CDR3 reads CAWTDQGGRGNQPQHF. The CDR3 bases are TGTGCCTGGACCGACCAAGGGGGTAGGGGCAATCAGCCCCAGCATTTT.

About this clone: Other nucleotide sequences from this sample produce the same CDR3. V usage is TRBV9 and J usage is TRBJ2-3, with D perhaps matching TRBD2 (6 bases). Germline-derived CDR1 and CDR2 are SGDLS and YYNGEE. This CDR3 is built from 14 residues. With 2 bases removed from V and 3 bases from J, the gap between germline ends came to 10 bases. The CDR3 sequence is CASSVSGGTDTQYF. The CDR3 DNA reads TGTGCCAGCAGCGTTTCCGGGGGTACAGATACGCAGTATTTT.

The CDR3 here is CASSLLQREASQFF. The CDR3, as DNA: TGTGCCAGCAGCTTATTACAGCGGGAGGCCTCTCAGTTCTTC. The chain joins TRBV11-1 to TRBJ2-1; 9 bases line up with TRBD2. Looked up from germline, CDR1 is SGHAT and CDR2 is FQDESV (reference sequence). The CDR3 has 14 residues. Germline trimming cut 2 bases from V and 13 bases from J; bases unmatched to any gene: 9.

This clone was detected only once. The rearrangement joins TRBV9 to TRBJ1-5, with no clear D. The CDR3 is 15 residues long. Trimming stripped 4 bases from V and 6 bases from J, with 17 bases between. The germline CDR1 and CDR2 sequences are SGDLS and YYNGEE. CDR3 sequence: CASSTGPDWGQPQHF. DNA for the CDR3: TGTGCCAGCAGCACCGGGCCCGATTGGGGTCAGCCCCAGCATTTT.

This rearrangement joins TRBV28 to TRBJ1-1; no clear D. This CDR3 region has 15 residues. Trimming removed 3 bases from V and 4 bases from J, with 15 bases in between. The V gene's germline CDR1 is MDHEN and CDR2 SYDVKM. The CDR3 region is CASSFFPVRGTEAFF. In DNA form, the CDR3 reads TGTGCCAGCAGTTTTTTCCCGGTCAGAGGCACTGAAGCTTTCTTT.

V gene TRBV9 combines with J gene TRBJ2-5; perhaps TRBD1 as D (5 bases). Germline V gene data show CDR1 as SGDLS and CDR2 as YYNGEE. The CDR3 has 13 residues. Trimming cost V 0 bases and J 7 bases, with 10 bases left between them. The CDR3 bases are TGTGCCAGCAGCGTAGCCAGGGCTGGGACCCAGTACTTC. Its protein product is CASSVARAGTQYF.

V usage is TRBV2 and J usage is TRBJ2-7, with 7 bases aligning to TRBD1. Germline V gene sequence: CDR1 SNHLY, CDR2 FYNNEI. Germline trimming cut 7 bases from V and 5 bases from J; bases unmatched to any gene: 11. CDR3 size: 14 residues. The CDR3 protein is CASNWARGSDEQYF. The CDR3 DNA follows: TGTGCCAGCAATTGGGCCAGGGGGTCCGACGAGCAGTACTTC.

This chain uses TRBV4-2 with TRBJ2-7, with TRBD2 matching 8 bases. Germline lookup yields CDR1 LGHNA and CDR2 YNFKEQ. V was pared by 1 base and J by 4 bases, with 6 bases of the junction left unmatched. The CDR3 contains 15 residues. CDR3 bases: TGTGCCAGCAGCCAAGGAGCGGGAGTGGTTTACGAGCAGTACTTC. This gives the protein CASSQGAGVVYEQYF.

This sequence joins TRBV30 and TRBJ2-3; 9 positions match TRBD2. The junction had 3 bases not matched to a gene; V was cut back by 4 bases and J by 7 bases. This CDR3 is 12 amino acids long. Germline loops: CDR1 GTSNPN, CDR2 SVGIG (reference sequence). The CDR3 loop is CAWNSGSYTQYF. Here the CDR3 DNA reads TGTGCCTGGAATAGCGGGAGTTATACGCAGTATTTT.

This clone has more than one count but fewer than ten. This chain uses TRBV7-2 with TRBJ1-5, with a possible D match to TRBD1 (5 bases). V dropped 5 bases and J dropped 0 bases, with 8 bases sitting between them. Germline lookup yields CDR1 SGHTA and CDR2 FQGNSA. The CDR3 is 14 amino acids. The CDR3 is CASSPRGSNQPQHF. The CDR3, as DNA: TGTGCCAGCAGCCCGAGGGGTAGCAATCAGCCCCAGCATTTT.